A single sample gave rise to the 15 T cell receptor beta chains below, sequenced in a study of T cells after yellow fever vaccination. From the 5' RACE reads, TCRdb called clonotypes with MiXCR, one entry per CDR3 protein. The sample shows roughly 68,000 distinct CDR3 sequences, under 8% of them seen only once. The source material was CD8+ T cells sorted from PBMCs, sampled roughly 47 days after the first yellow fever vaccination. These receptors were collected from a man aged 18-30 years who received the YFV17D yellow fever vaccine.

This clonotype was counted many times. The gene calls are TRBV11-2 and TRBJ2-1; possibly TRBD2 for D (5 bases). V dropped 2 bases and J dropped 0 bases, with 17 bases sitting between them. The length of the CDR3 is 18 residues. The germline gives CDR1 SGHAT, CDR2 FQNNGV. The chain's CDR3 is CASSLPSAEVLSYNEQFF. The CDR3 bases are TGTGCCAGCAGCTTACCCTCGGCGGAGGTCCTCTCCTACAATGAGCAGTTCTTC.

CDR3 region: CSARDRRQPNTGELFF. The DNA of the CDR3 is TGCAGTGCTAGAGATCGGCGGCAGCCGAACACCGGGGAGCTGTTTTTT. This chain joins TRBV20-1 and TRBJ2-2; D ambiguous. The CDR3 covers 16 residues. V shed 0 bases and J shed 0 bases, with 11 bases lying between them. CDR1 and CDR2 (germline): DFQATT, SNEGSKA (reference sequence).

This clonotype showed up many times. The rearrangement links TRBV20-1 to TRBJ2-5; D unresolved. The CDR3 covers 16 residues. CDR1 and CDR2 from the germline V gene are DFQATT and SNEGSKA (reference sequence). Trimming removed 5 bases from V and 2 bases from J, with 21 bases in between. The CDR3 bases are TGCAGTGCTGCTTCCTATCTTGCAGGTCAACAAGAGACCCAGTACTTC. This gives the protein CSAASYLAGQQETQYF.

In its sample, this clonotype was seen many times. The chain recombines TRBV20-1 with TRBJ2-3, with 7 positions matching TRBD1. The CDR3 runs 14 residues. Trimming at V came to 4 bases and at J to 5 bases, leaving 9 bases not matched to a gene. Looked up from germline, CDR1 is DFQATT and CDR2 is SNEGSKA (reference sequence). CDR3 nucleotide sequence: TGCAGTGCTATCGGGACAGCCCGTTTAGATACGCAGTATTTT. It is translated as CSAIGTARLDTQYF.

This clonotype was seen a few times. This chain links TRBV11-2 with TRBJ2-7; 9 bases agree with TRBD2. The CDR3 totals 14 residues. Per the germline V gene, CDR1 is SGHAT and CDR2 is FQNNGV. Germline trimming cut 4 bases from V and 3 bases from J; bases unmatched to any gene: 4. This chain's CDR3 is CASSWASGNYEQYV. The CDR3 DNA reads as TGTGCCAGCAGCTGGGCTAGCGGGAACTACGAGCAGTACGTC.

Only a few counts were recorded for this clonotype. V usage is TRBV27 and J usage is TRBJ1-5, with D unclear. Between the trimmed V and J ends, which lost 0 bases and 7 bases, there was a span of 10 bases. Looked up from germline, CDR1 is MNHEY and CDR2 is SMNVEV (reference sequence). There are 14 residues in the CDR3. CDR3 coding DNA: TGTGCCAGCAGTTTATCCCTAAGCTCCCAGCCCCAGCATTTT. Translating gives CASSLSLSSQPQHF.

This clonotype turned up a few times. The CDR3 sequence: CASSLHFMRLADDQGTGELFF. For the CDR3, the DNA is TGTGCCAGCAGCTTACACTTTATGAGACTAGCGGATGACCAAGGCACCGGGGAGCTGTTTTTT. This chain connects TRBV13 to TRBJ2-2, with 9 bases aligning to TRBD2. The CDR3 contains 21 residues. CDR1 PRHDT and CDR2 FYEKMQ come from the germline V gene (reference sequence). Trimming cost V 2 bases and J 4 bases; bases outside gene matches: 20.

In this sample, this clonotype turned up many times. CDR3 loop: CATSSQGTRRAEAFF. CDR3 bases: TGTGCCACCAGCTCCCAGGGTACCCGAAGGGCTGAAGCTTTCTTT. V is TRBV15 and J is TRBJ1-1; weak D call: TRBD1 (5 bases). CDR3 length: 15 residues. The germline gives CDR1 LNHNV, CDR2 YYDKDF (reference sequence). Deletions cut 5 bases from V and 6 bases from J, with 19 bases between. Combining the CDR3 with reference TRBV15 and TRBJ1-1 gives the whole variable domain DAMVIQNPRYQVTQFGKPVTLSCSQTLNHNVMYWYQQKSSQAPKLLFHYYDKDFNNEADTPDNFQSRRPNTSFCFLDIRSPGLGDTAMYLCATSSQGTRRAEAFFGQGTRLTVV.

The genes are TRBV5-1 and TRBJ2-2; TRBD1 is a possible D gene (6 bases). CDR3 length: 15 amino acids. The germline V gene encodes CDR1 SGHRS and CDR2 YFSETQ. Trimming left V 3 bases short and J 4 bases short, with 13 bases between. CDR3 nucleotide sequence: TGCGCCAGCAGCTGGACAGTACAGAGCACCGGGGAGCTGTTTTTT. Protein product: CASSWTVQSTGELFF.

This clonotype turned up a few times. CDR3: CASSVHREEKLFF. The CDR3 nucleotides read TGTGCCAGCAGTGTCCACAGAGAGGAAAAACTGTTTTTT. This chain joins TRBV25-1 and TRBJ1-4; no definite D call. Trimming cost V 4 bases and J 8 bases, with 11 bases left between them. CDR3 length equals 13 residues. The germline CDR1 and CDR2 sequences are MGHDK and SYGVNS.

V and J are TRBV7-9 and TRBJ2-5; 11 positions agree with TRBD2. The CDR3 sequence is 16 residues long. Germline assignment: CDR1 SEHNR and CDR2 FQNEAQ (reference sequence). V lost 5 bases to trimming and J lost 0 bases; unmatched junction nucleotides: 5. The CDR3 here is CASSISSGGYQETQYF. Written as DNA, the CDR3 is TGTGCCAGCAGCATCTCTAGCGGGGGGTACCAAGAGACCCAGTACTTC. Drawing the rest from reference TRBV7-9 and TRBJ2-5, the complete variable domain is DTGVSQNPRHKITKRGQNVTFRCDPISEHNRLYWYRQTLGQGPEFLTYFQNEAQLEKSRLLSDRFSAERPKGSFSTLEIQRTEQGDSAMYLCASSISSGGYQETQYFGPGTRLLVL.

This clonotype occurred many times. The chain joins TRBV28 to TRBJ2-3, with TRBD2 matching over 10 bases. There are 18 residues in the CDR3. The germline gives CDR1 MDHEN, CDR2 SYDVKM. V gave up 3 bases and J gave up 0 bases; unmatched junction bases: 9. CDR3 loop: CASSFYSGTSDSTDTQYF. The CDR3 coding sequence is TGTGCCAGCAGTTTTTACTCCGGGACTAGCGATAGCACAGATACGCAGTATTTT. The whole variable domain, filled in from reference TRBV28 and TRBJ2-3, reads DVKVTQSSRYLVKRTGEKVFLECVQDMDHENMFWYRQDPGLGLRLIYFSYDVKMKEKGDIPEGYSVSREKKERFSLILESASTNQTSMYLCASSFYSGTSDSTDTQYFGPGTRLTVL.

This clonotype was seen at least ten times. The V call is TRBV10-2, the J call TRBJ2-7; no firm D call. The CDR3 consists of 13 residues. Trimming took off 5 bases at V and 5 bases at J, with 13 bases between the two ends. CDR1 is WSHSY, CDR2 SAAADI, per germline. DNA of the CDR3: TGCGCCAGCAGTTACGGTCGTCGGGACGAGCAGTACTTC. Translating it yields CASSYGRRDEQYF.

This clonotype was counted a few times. The CDR3 bases are TGCAGTGCTAGAGAGGGGGGTTTATTTGAAGCTTTCTTT. Its protein product is CSAREGGLFEAFF. J is TRBJ1-1 and V is TRBV20-1; possible D gene TRBD1, 5 bases. V gave up 0 bases and J gave up 7 bases, with 12 bases separating them. The CDR3 spans 13 residues. Germline loops: CDR1 DFQATT, CDR2 SNEGSKA (reference sequence).

At least ten counts were recorded for this clonotype. This chain connects TRBV3-1 to TRBJ1-1; D is undetermined. Trimming cost V 1 base and J 0 bases, with 9 bases left between them. The CDR3 totals 15 residues. Germline V CDR1 and CDR2: LGHDT, YNNKEL (reference sequence). The CDR3 DNA reads as TGTGCCAGCAGCCAAGTCGGGCTCCTGAACACTGAAGCTTTCTTT. Translated: CASSQVGLLNTEAFF.